One and the same sample provided the 19 T cell receptor beta chains below, sequenced in a study of blood T cell repertoires in COVID-19. Assay used: immunoSEQ multiplex PCR; TCRdb lists only in-frame clones, some missing. The table includes roughly 250,000 clones, about 85% detected once. Material for sequencing was peripheral blood. These receptors came from a human donor with COVID-19, enrolled during active disease. The donor label of this sample is uncertain.

V is TRBV7-3 and J is TRBJ2-7, with 9 bases that match TRBD1. The CDR3 has 13 residues. CDR1 and CDR2 (germline): SGHTA, FQGTGA. Trimming at V came to 5 bases and at J to 6 bases, leaving 5 bases not matched to a gene. Here the CDR3 reads CASSPGTGSEQYF. The CDR3 bases are TGTGCCAGCAGCCCAGGGACAGGGAGCGAGCAGTACTTC.

The chain uses TRBV7-3 and TRBJ1-1, with 9 bases aligning to TRBD1. J was trimmed by 5 bases and V by 4 bases; bases with no gene match: 2. CDR3 length: 13 residues. CDR1 is SGHTA and CDR2 is FQGTGA in the germline V gene. CDR3 residues: CASSSQGATEAFF. CDR3 DNA: TGTGCCAGCAGCTCACAGGGGGCAACTGAAGCTTTCTTT.

CDR3: CASSLAAARDTQYF. DNA of the CDR3: TGCGCCAGCAGCTTGGCCGCGGCTCGGGATACGCAGTATTTT. The rearrangement uses TRBV5-1 and TRBJ2-3, with no clear D. Germline loops: CDR1 SGHRS, CDR2 YFSETQ. The V and J ends lost 0 bases and 6 bases respectively, with 11 bases between them. The CDR3 contains 14 residues.

The chain employs TRBV18 and TRBJ2-3; maybe TRBD2 (6 bases). The V and J ends lost 6 bases and 1 base respectively, with 14 bases between them. The CDR3 is 15 amino acids. Germline V lookup: CDR1 KGHSH, CDR2 LQKENI. The CDR3 sequence: CASSQAGGGTDTQYF. The CDR3 coding sequence is TGTGCCAGCTCTCAAGCGGGCGGGGGCACAGATACGCAGTATTTT. Together with reference TRBV18 and TRBJ2-3, the CDR3 gives the full variable domain: NAGVMQNPRHLVRRRGQEARLRCSPMKGHSHVYWYRQLPEEGLKFMVYLQKENIIDESGMPKERFSAEFPKEGPSILRIQQVVRGDSAAYFCASSQAGGGTDTQYFGPGTRLTVL.

This chain joins TRBV19 and TRBJ1-1, with 8 bases lining up with TRBD1. This CDR3 has 16 amino acids. CDR1 and CDR2 (germline): LNHDA, SQIVND (reference sequence). The ends lost 4 bases at V and 3 bases at J; junction bases unmatched: 10. The CDR3 region has the DNA TGTGCCAGTAGTACCATCGACAGGGGCGGTTACACTGAAGCTTTCTTT. Amino acids: CASSTIDRGGYTEAFF.

The chain links TRBV11-1 to TRBJ2-3, with D possibly TRBD1 on 6 matching bases. Germline V lookup: CDR1 SGHAT, CDR2 FQDESV (reference sequence). This CDR3 has 16 residues. Trimming removed 3 bases at V and 0 bases at J, with 13 bases between. CDR3 nucleotide sequence: TGTGCCAGCAGCTTCACCCGGGACACTAGCACAGATACGCAGTATTTT. It is translated as CASSFTRDTSTDTQYF.

This clone appeared a few times. The V gene is TRBV19, the J gene TRBJ2-1; 14 bases are shared with TRBD2. This CDR3 contains 17 residues. V was pared by 4 bases and J by 6 bases, with 8 bases of the junction left unmatched. Germline V gene sequence: CDR1 LNHDA, CDR2 SQIVND (reference sequence). This chain's CDR3 is CASSTGTSGRGINEQFF. The CDR3 DNA reads as TGTGCCAGTAGTACCGGGACTAGCGGGAGAGGTATCAATGAGCAGTTCTTC. The full variable domain, its missing parts supplied by reference TRBV19 and TRBJ2-1, is DGGITQSPKYLFRKEGQNVTLSCEQNLNHDAMYWYRQDPGQGLRLIYYSQIVNDFQKGDIAEGYSVSREKKESFPLTVTSAQKNPTAFYLCASSTGTSGRGINEQFFGPGTRLTVL.

CDR3 loop: CASSVAQGGSEKLFF. CDR3 DNA sequence: TGTGCCAGCAGCGTAGCTCAGGGAGGGAGTGAAAAACTGTTTTTT. The gene calls are TRBV9 and TRBJ1-4; D is perhaps TRBD1 (5 bases). The CDR3 has 15 residues. Germline assignment: CDR1 SGDLS and CDR2 YYNGEE. The V gene lost 0 bases and the J gene lost 7 bases, with 13 bases spanning the gap.

This chain joins TRBV3-1 (or the pseudogene TRBV3-2) and TRBJ1-5, with 11 positions matching TRBD1. The CDR3 sequence is 13 residues long. Germline V gene sequence: CDR1 LGHDT, CDR2 YNNKEL (reference sequence). Trimming removed 4 bases from V and 7 bases from J; junction bases left unmatched: 0. The CDR3 DNA reads TGTGCCAGCAGCCGGACAGGGGGCCAGCCCCAGCATTTT. Protein sequence: CASSRTGGQPQHF.

The V and J genes are TRBV30 and TRBJ1-4; 9 bases agree with TRBD1. The CDR3 contains 15 residues. Germline V gives CDR1 GTSNPN, CDR2 SVGIG (reference sequence). Unmatched junction bases numbered 6, after V lost 2 bases and J lost 5 bases. The CDR3 region has the DNA TGTGCCTGGAGTCCGGGACAGGGTCCGAATGAAAAACTGTTTTTT. Its translation: CAWSPGQGPNEKLFF.

V and J are TRBV5-1 and TRBJ2-1; tentative D call: TRBD1 (6 bases). The CDR3 extends over 16 amino acids. CDR1 and CDR2 from the germline V gene are SGHRS and YFSETQ. V shed 4 bases and J shed 1 base, with 15 bases lying between them. The CDR3 coding sequence is TGCGCCAGCAGCCCCCAGGGGACCTCTTCCTACAATGAGCAGTTCTTC. Its protein product is CASSPQGTSSYNEQFF. Combining the CDR3 with reference TRBV5-1 and TRBJ2-1 gives the whole variable domain KAGVTQTPRYLIKTRGQQVTLSCSPISGHRSVSWYQQTPGQGLQFLFEYFSETQRNKGNFPGRFSGRQFSNSRSEMNVSTLELGDSALYLCASSPQGTSSYNEQFFGPGTRLTVL.

This sequence joins TRBV3-1 (or the pseudogene TRBV3-2) and TRBJ1-2; D possibly corresponds to TRBD1 (6 bases). The germline gives CDR1 LGHDT, CDR2 YNNKEL (reference sequence). The CDR3 is 15 amino acids. V lost 1 base and J lost 2, with 11 bases in between. The CDR3 DNA is TGTGCCAGCAGCCAAGGGTTTGGACAGAACTATGGCTACACCTTC. This sequence encodes CASSQGFGQNYGYTF.

The chain recombines TRBV29-1 with TRBJ1-2; tentative D call: TRBD1 (5 bases). V lost 0 bases and J lost 1, with 12 bases in between. The CDR3 length is 15 residues. Germline CDR1 SQVTM, CDR2 ANQGSEA. CDR3 DNA sequence: TGCAGCGTTGAAGATCTGACAGAGAGTAACTATGGCTACACCTTC. Translation gives CSVEDLTESNYGYTF.

V usage is TRBV6-5 and J usage is TRBJ1-5; a possible D gene is TRBD1 (6 bases). Germline CDR1 and CDR2: MNHEY and SVGAGI. V shed 9 bases and J shed 1 base, with 10 bases lying between them. The CDR3 contains 13 residues. The CDR3 loop reads CASKGGSNQPQHF. DNA of the CDR3: TGTGCCAGTAAGGGGGGGAGCAATCAGCCCCAGCATTTT.

This chain connects TRBV10-3 to TRBJ1-2, with D hard to call. This CDR3 region has 9 residues. V was shortened by 11 bases and J by 8 bases, with 9 bases between the two germline ends. CDR1 is ENHRY and CDR2 is SYGVKD in the germline V gene. CDR3: CAAEGGYTF. The CDR3 nucleotides are TGTGCCGCGGAGGGCGGCTACACCTTC.

This clone was recorded only once. Other nucleotide sequences from this sample produce the same CDR3. The genes are TRBV28 and TRBJ1-2; D not resolved. Trimming left V 5 bases short and J 0 bases short, with 4 bases between. This CDR3 is 12 amino acids long. Germline-derived CDR1 and CDR2 are MDHEN and SYDVKM. The CDR3 region has the DNA TGTGCCAGCAGTCAGTCTAACTATGGCTACACCTTC. As protein: CASSQSNYGYTF.

The CDR3 spells CASSPSGGFGGGDIQYF. CDR3 sequence (DNA): TGTGCCAGCAGTCCCTCAGGGGGCTTCGGTGGTGGTGACATTCAGTACTTC. The J gene is TRBJ2-4, the V gene TRBV27; TRBD1 matches 8 bases. CDR1 and CDR2 from the germline V gene are MNHEY and SMNVEV (reference sequence). Trimming at V came to 5 bases and at J to 8 bases, leaving 17 bases not matched to a gene. CDR3 size: 17 residues.

In its sample, this clone was seen once. The chain recombines TRBV4-1 with TRBJ1-2, with D possibly matching TRBD1 (6 bases). V lost 1 base and J 4 bases, leaving 19 bases between the germline ends. Germline V gene sequence: CDR1 MGHRA, CDR2 YSYEKL. The CDR3 spans 17 residues. The CDR3 region is CASSQAFQGPLPYGYTF. CDR3 DNA sequence: TGCGCCAGCAGCCAAGCCTTCCAGGGGCCCCTCCCCTATGGCTACACCTTC.

The chain is built from TRBV9 and TRBJ2-6, with 8 positions matching TRBD1. The CDR3 totals 18 residues. With V trimmed by 4 bases and J by 0 bases, 9 bases remained unmatched. CDR1 is SGDLS and CDR2 is YYNGEE in the germline V gene. The CDR3 region is CASSPQGQASSGANVLTF. The CDR3 region has the DNA TGTGCCAGCAGCCCTCAGGGACAGGCGAGCTCTGGGGCCAACGTCCTGACTTTC.